This T cell receptor (beta chain) is from a study of cytomegalovirus exposure and HLA in healthy donors. Per the germline V gene, CDR1 is LNHNV and CDR2 is YYDKDF (reference sequence). The CDR3 loop spans 13 amino acids. Trimming pared 0 bases from V and 4 bases from J, leaving 7 bases between. The PCR employed 60 Vbeta primers together with 13 Jbeta primers. Data came from immunoSEQ multiplex PCR; TCRdb stores just in-frame clones and leaves some out. The repertoire holds 150,000 or so clones, with over 70% as singletons. Sequenced sample: PBMCs. This chain uses TRBV15 with TRBJ2-7; a possible D gene is TRBD2 (6 bases). The TCR originated in a man aged 50-59 years in good health and CMV-seropositive. CDR3 sequence: CATSREGGYEQYF. DNA of the CDR3: TGTGCCACCAGCAGAGAAGGAGGGTACGAGCAGTACTTC.